These 30 T cell receptor beta chains were sequenced from one sample in a study of human T cells and chemical hapten exposure. The time point is: patch test 1, 2 weeks after DPC sensitization. Treatment of the sample: therapeutic diphenylcyclopropenone sensitization with weekly scalp DPC. TCRdb reprocessed the RACE reads via MiXCR and lists one record per CDR3 protein. The table includes just under 350,000 distinct CDR3 sequences, 5.5% to 8% detected once. The material sequenced was whole blood, taken in connection with sensitization to the hapten diphenylcyclopropenone (DPC). The receptor source for this set is a woman between 18 and 30 years old with alopecia areata. Some clones in this sample may be carry-over from other donors' samples.

J is TRBJ2-3 and V is TRBV20-1; D gene uncertain. CDR3 length: 13 amino acids. Per germline, CDR1 DFQATT and CDR2 SNEGSKA (reference sequence). V shed 0 bases and J shed 4 bases, with 8 bases lying between them. As DNA, the CDR3 is TGCAGTGCTAGAGATTTCGATGCAGATACGCAGTATTTT. Amino acid sequence: CSARDFDADTQYF.

The rearrangement joins TRBV7-9 to TRBJ2-3; 9 bases line up with TRBD2. CDR1 is SEHNR, CDR2 FQNEAQ, per germline (reference sequence). V shed 4 bases, J shed 0 bases, and the junction held 5 bases outside the gene matches. The CDR3 has 16 amino acids. CDR3 bases: TGTGCCAGCAGCTCGTCTAGCGGGGAGAGCACAGATACGCAGTATTTT. It translates to CASSSSSGESTDTQYF.

This clonotype occurred many times. The CDR3 loop reads CARSYTPGQFYEQYF. In DNA form, the CDR3 reads TGTGCCAGAAGCTATACGCCGGGACAGTTTTACGAGCAGTACTTC. The chain combines TRBV5-3 with TRBJ2-7, with 7 nucleotides matching TRBD1. TRBV5-3 is an open reading frame, and its role is uncertain. Losses at the gene ends were 3 bases for V and 4 bases for J; bases not matched to a gene: 10. This CDR3 is 15 amino acids long.

V gene TRBV7-3 combines with J gene TRBJ2-1; 8 bases are a match to TRBD1. Germline trimming cut 5 bases from V and 5 bases from J; bases unmatched to any gene: 11. Germline assignment: CDR1 SGHTA and CDR2 FQGTGA. CDR3 length: 16 amino acids. CDR3 sequence: CASSPGQGRVDNEQFF. The CDR3 DNA follows: TGTGCCAGCAGCCCCGGACAGGGAAGGGTGGACAATGAGCAGTTCTTC.

This clonotype was recorded many times. This rearrangement joins TRBV28 to TRBJ1-1; D gene unclear. The CDR3 is made up of 14 amino acids. The V gene's germline CDR1 is MDHEN and CDR2 SYDVKM. V was shortened by 3 bases and J by 2 bases, with 10 bases between the two germline ends. The CDR3 sequence is CASSFSQVNTEAFF. CDR3 bases: TGTGCCAGCAGTTTCTCCCAGGTTAACACTGAAGCTTTCTTT.

This clonotype was detected only a few times. The V call is TRBV2, the J call TRBJ2-2; D is ambiguous. The CDR3 consists of 14 residues. Trimming cost V 4 bases and J 4 bases, with 10 bases left between them. Germline loops: CDR1 SNHLY, CDR2 FYNNEI. CDR3 nucleotides: TGTGCCAGCAGTGTATTCGAGCCCACCGGGGAGCTGTTTTTT. Translated: CASSVFEPTGELFF.

The chain joins TRBV5-1 to TRBJ2-5, with 9 bases aligning to TRBD2. Trimming removed 4 bases from V and 5 bases from J; junction bases left unmatched: 12. CDR1 and CDR2 (germline): SGHRS, YFSETQ. CDR3 length equals 16 residues. The CDR3 DNA reads as TGCGCCAGCAGCCGAAGCTTAGCGGGGGCAGGGGAGACCCAGTACTTC. It specifies CASSRSLAGAGETQYF.

This clonotype has at least ten counts. The CDR3 reads CASSFRGASYEQYF. CDR3 sequence (DNA): TGTGCCAGCAGCTTCAGGGGGGCATCCTACGAGCAGTACTTC. V is TRBV5-8 and J is TRBJ2-7, with a possible D match to TRBD1 (7 bases). The CDR3 sequence is 14 residues long. Germline CDR1 and CDR2: SGHTS and YDEGEE. Between the trimmed V and J ends, which lost 2 bases and 1 base, there was a span of 10 bases.

This clonotype was counted between two and nine times. The chain recombines TRBV2 with TRBJ2-1, with D unclear. V lost 6 bases and J lost 3, with 3 bases in between. Germline lookup yields CDR1 SNHLY and CDR2 FYNNEI. This CDR3 contains 11 residues. The CDR3 nucleotides are TGTGCCAGCAGGAACTACAATGAGCAGTTCTTC. Encoded protein: CASRNYNEQFF.

There are a few counts of this clonotype. The rearrangement joins TRBV6-2 or TRBV6-3 to TRBJ2-1; TRBD2 matches at 7 bases. Trimming removed 6 bases from V and 9 bases from J; junction bases left unmatched: 11. Germline V lookup: CDR1 MNHEY, CDR2 SVGEGT. The length of the CDR3 is 14 residues. The CDR3 DNA is TGTGCCAGCAGAGGGGTCCTAAGCGGGGCTGAGCAGTTCTTC. It translates to CASRGVLSGAEQFF.

This chain links TRBV7-2 with TRBJ2-7, with 7 bases identical to TRBD2. Germline CDR1 reads SGHTA; CDR2 reads FQGNSA. V was pared by 1 base and J by 6 bases, with 12 bases of the junction left unmatched. CDR3 length: 16 amino acids. The DNA for the CDR3 is TGTGCCAGCAGCTTAGGACGTAGTAGCGGGCTGCCCGAGCAGTACTTC. Amino acids: CASSLGRSSGLPEQYF.

The rearrangement joins TRBV5-5 to TRBJ2-3; the D call may be TRBD1 or TRBD2 (5 bases each). CDR1 and CDR2 (germline): SGHKS, YYEKEE (reference sequence). The ends were cut back, 3 bases at V and 5 bases at J, with 13 bases in the middle. CDR3 size: 14 residues. CDR3 bases: TGTGCCAGCAGCTCTAGGGCTGGGGGAGATACGCAGTATTTT. Translation gives CASSSRAGGDTQYF.

This clonotype was counted at least ten times. The chain is built from TRBV6-2 or TRBV6-3 and TRBJ1-5; D is perhaps TRBD1 (6 bases). Trimming stripped 0 bases from V and 6 bases from J, with 18 bases between. The V gene's germline CDR1 is MNHEY and CDR2 SVGEGT. CDR3 length: 17 residues. The CDR3 DNA follows: TGTGCCAGCAGTTACTCGACGTACAGGGCTCCTGGTCAGCCCCAGCATTTT. Its protein is CASSYSTYRAPGQPQHF.

The rearrangement links TRBV12-3 or TRBV12-4 to TRBJ2-7, with 7 bases matching TRBD1. The CDR3 spans 13 residues. The V segment lost 3 bases and the J segment 7 bases; nucleotides outside the gene matches: 6. In nucleotides, the CDR3 is TGTGCCAGCAGTTTGACAGGGCTGGGGGAGCAGTACTTC. It codes for CASSLTGLGEQYF.

This clonotype appeared a few times. This sequence joins TRBV29-1 and TRBJ1-2; D uncertain. Looked up from germline, CDR1 is SQVTM and CDR2 is ANQGSEA. This CDR3 contains 11 residues. Trimming stripped 5 bases from V and 4 bases from J, with 8 bases between. This CDR3 is CSVREIYGYTF. In nucleotides, the CDR3 is TGCAGCGTTAGGGAGATCTATGGCTACACCTTC.

This clonotype has ten or more counts. The chain joins TRBV18 to TRBJ2-3; TRBD1 matches 8 bases. The germline V gene encodes CDR1 KGHSH and CDR2 LQKENI. Trimming at V came to 0 bases and at J to 3 bases, leaving 8 bases not matched to a gene. This CDR3 is built from 17 residues. The DNA of the CDR3 is TGTGCCAGCTCACCACCCCGGACAGGGAGACGAACAGATACGCAGTATTTT. This gives the protein CASSPPRTGRRTDTQYF.

This clonotype turned up a few times. The rearrangement joins TRBV9 to TRBJ2-7; possibly TRBD2 for D (5 bases). The V gene's germline CDR1 is SGDLS and CDR2 YYNGEE. CDR3 size: 15 residues. V was cut by 0 bases and J by 5 bases, with 15 bases left in between. The CDR3 DNA follows: TGTGCCAGCAGCGTAGATCCGACCGAAGCGGACGAGCAGTACTTC. The encoded protein is CASSVDPTEADEQYF.

The sample holds many counts of this clonotype. The V call is TRBV28, the J call TRBJ2-3; 7 bases align to TRBD2. Germline loops: CDR1 MDHEN, CDR2 SYDVKM. The V and J ends lost 4 bases and 1 base, in that order; junction bases with no gene match: 2. The CDR3 spans 14 residues. The CDR3 loop reads CASSWGGGTDTQYF. CDR3 coding DNA: TGTGCCAGCAGTTGGGGGGGGGGCACAGATACGCAGTATTTT.

This clonotype was detected ten times or more. The chain has TRBV12-3 or TRBV12-4 and TRBJ2-7, with D perhaps matching TRBD1 (6 bases). The germline V and J ends were trimmed by 4 bases and 3 bases, with 13 bases remaining between them. This CDR3 spans 14 amino acids. The CDR3 loop is CASSSADSFYEQYF. The CDR3 DNA is TGTGCCAGCAGTTCCGCGGACAGTTTCTACGAGCAGTACTTC.

This clonotype showed up many times. The chain links TRBV6-6 to TRBJ1-5; TRBD1 agrees at 8 bases. V dropped 8 bases and J dropped 0; count of bases not matched to a gene: 6. This CDR3 spans 15 amino acids. Germline V CDR1 and CDR2: MNHNY, SVGAGI (reference sequence). CDR3 sequence reads: CASWRTGNSNQPQHF. Written as DNA, the CDR3 is TGTGCCAGCTGGAGGACAGGGAATAGCAATCAGCCCCAGCATTTT.

As regards this clonotype: Germline and junction disagree at one end, which may indicate a read error. The V call is TRBV28, the J call TRBJ2-6; D is unclear. The CDR3 covers 15 residues. The germline gives CDR1 MDHEN, CDR2 SYDVKM. CDR3 sequence: CASSLLSSGSNVLTF. CDR3 in DNA: TGTGCCAGCAGTTTATTGAGCTCTGGGTCCAACGTCCTGACTTTC.

The chain uses TRBV20-1 and TRBJ1-5; 8 bases line up with TRBD1. Germline V gives CDR1 DFQATT, CDR2 SNEGSKA (reference sequence). This CDR3 has 16 residues. J was trimmed by 2 bases and V by 0 bases; bases with no gene match: 6. The CDR3 sequence: CSAREISGQGNQPQHF. The CDR3 bases are TGCAGTGCTAGAGAAATCTCGGGACAGGGCAATCAGCCCCAGCATTTT.

Ten or more counts support this clonotype. The J gene is TRBJ2-6, the V gene TRBV6-5, with D maybe TRBD2 (6 bases). CDR1 and CDR2 from the germline V gene are MNHEY and SVGAGI. The CDR3 consists of 14 residues. V lost 6 bases and J lost 6, with 12 bases in between. Here the CDR3 reads CASRWGEEANVLTF. The CDR3, as DNA: TGTGCCAGCAGGTGGGGGGAGGAGGCCAACGTCCTGACTTTC.

The table lists this clonotype with many counts. The rearrangement uses TRBV20-1 and TRBJ2-4, with 7 positions matching TRBD1. Trimming at V came to 5 bases and at J to 6 bases, leaving 7 bases not matched to a gene. There are 13 residues in the CDR3. Per the germline V gene, CDR1 is DFQATT and CDR2 is SNEGSKA (reference sequence). The CDR3 DNA follows: TGCAGTGCTCCTGGACAGGACGGAAACATTCAGTACTTC. This translates into CSAPGQDGNIQYF.

The chain recombines TRBV20-1 with TRBJ1-1; D ambiguous. This CDR3 region has 13 residues. Germline V gene sequence: CDR1 DFQATT, CDR2 SNEGSKA (reference sequence). Trimming shortened V by 5 bases and J by 1 base, and 11 bases separated the two germline ends. This CDR3 is CSAFGRSNTEAFF. In DNA form, the CDR3 reads TGCAGTGCTTTTGGACGGTCGAACACTGAAGCTTTCTTT.

The sample holds many counts of this clonotype. The chain employs TRBV4-2 and TRBJ1-1; no reliable D call. This CDR3 comprises 12 residues. Germline CDR1 LGHNA, CDR2 YNFKEQ. The V end was cut by 3 bases, the J end by 7 bases, with 9 bases between. The CDR3 DNA reads as TGTGCCAGCAGCCAGAAGGCGGATGAAGCTTTCTTT. Its translation: CASSQKADEAFF.

This clonotype was seen ten or more times. This sequence joins TRBV28 and TRBJ1-1; TRBD1 is a possible D gene (6 bases). The V end was cut by 4 bases, the J end by 4 bases, with 13 bases between. CDR1 is MDHEN, CDR2 SYDVKM, per germline. The CDR3 has 14 residues. The CDR3, as DNA: TGTGCCAGCAGTTCTGGGGGCCTCCGCACTGAAGCTTTCTTT. Protein product: CASSSGGLRTEAFF.

The rearrangement links TRBV7-3 to TRBJ2-2, with TRBD1 matching 8 bases. CDR1 and CDR2 from the germline V gene are SGHTA and FQGTGA. The ends lost 5 bases at V and 1 base at J; junction bases unmatched: 6. This CDR3 region has 16 residues. In DNA form, the CDR3 reads TGTGCCAGCAGCCCCCCCGGACAGGGGAACACCGGGGAGCTGTTTTTT. Its protein product is CASSPPGQGNTGELFF.

This clonotype was found a few times. The V and J genes are TRBV5-1 and TRBJ1-6; 9 bases are a match to TRBD1. The trim removed 2 bases at V and 14 bases at J, leaving 11 bases unmatched. This CDR3 contains 15 residues. The germline V gene has CDR1 SGHRS and CDR2 YFSETQ. The CDR3, as DNA: TGCGCCAGCAGCTTAGCCGGGACAGGGAGAGAGGCCCTCCACTTT. It specifies CASSLAGTGREALHF.

The genes are TRBV6-2 or TRBV6-3 and TRBJ2-7, with D perhaps TRBD2 (5 bases). The CDR3 extends over 14 amino acids. Trimming removed 6 bases at V and 5 bases at J, with 17 bases between. Germline V gives CDR1 MNHEY, CDR2 SVGEGT. The CDR3 spells CASSPNTPGDEQYF. The DNA for the CDR3 is TGTGCCAGCAGCCCTAACACACCCGGGGACGAGCAGTACTTC.